The 15 T cell receptor beta chains reported below all come from one sample, sequenced in a study of regulatory T cells in long-lasting Graves disease. The time point was: newly diagnosed GD, antithyroid drugs for less than 3 months. From PBMCs, RNA was extracted and then used to make the TCR library. In building TCR beta libraries, iRepertoire HTBI primers were used together with Arm-PCR of CDR3 regions. TCRdb reanalysed the multiplex PCR reads using MiXCR and keeps one entry per CDR3 protein. The sample records approximately 210,000 distinct CDR3 sequences, 15% to 20% being singletons. The sequencing here drew on peripheral blood mononuclear cells (PBMCs), taken at new diagnosis, from a patient treated with antithyroid drugs. All receptors come from a female donor with Graves disease.

This clonotype was found many times. The gene calls are TRBV2 and TRBJ1-1; D call uncertain. CDR3 length: 13 amino acids. Trimming pared 2 bases from V and 12 bases from J, leaving 16 bases between. Germline loops: CDR1 SNHLY, CDR2 FYNNEI. The CDR3 loop reads CASSERPSLETFF. As DNA, the CDR3 is TGTGCCAGCAGTGAACGGCCCTCCCTCGAGACTTTCTTT.

This clonotype has ten or more counts. The chain uses TRBV27 and TRBJ2-7; D not certain. The CDR3 is made up of 15 amino acids. From germline, CDR1 is MNHEY and CDR2 SMNVEV (reference sequence). Trimming left V 3 bases short and J 0 bases short, with 12 bases between. CDR3 amino acids: CASSFGRWGSYEQYF. The CDR3 nucleotides read TGTGCCAGCAGTTTCGGTCGCTGGGGCTCCTACGAGCAGTACTTC.

This clonotype was seen ten or more times. The chain joins TRBV27 to TRBJ2-3; D is uncertain. Trimming cost V 0 bases and J 5 bases, with 6 bases left between them. Germline V gives CDR1 MNHEY, CDR2 SMNVEV (reference sequence). There are 13 residues in the CDR3. Here the CDR3 DNA reads TGTGCCAGCAGTTTATCGGTTGGAGATACGCAGTATTTT. Amino acid sequence: CASSLSVGDTQYF.

This clonotype was seen repeatedly, ten times or more. The gene calls are TRBV4-2 and TRBJ2-7, with D unresolved. This CDR3 contains 16 residues. In germline, CDR1 is LGHNA, CDR2 YNFKEQ. V lost 0 bases and J lost 5, with 17 bases in between. The CDR3 sequence is CASSQDPRRSFHEQYF. The CDR3 DNA sequence: TGTGCCAGCAGCCAAGATCCCCGGAGATCGTTCCACGAGCAGTACTTC.

Notes on this clonotype: This may arise from a read error, as a much more abundant clone is one base away. The CDR3 reads CASSSLAGGLDEQSF. In nucleotides, the CDR3 is TGTGCCAGCAGCTCTCTAGCGGGAGGGCTGGATGAGCAGTCCTTC. The J gene is TRBJ2-1, the V gene TRBV11-3, with 12 bases aligning to TRBD2. The germline gives CDR1 SGHNT, CDR2 YENEEA. The CDR3 runs 15 residues.

The table lists this clonotype with many counts. The V and J genes are TRBV7-3 and TRBJ2-1, with 11 bases identical to TRBD2. Germline lookup yields CDR1 SGHTA and CDR2 FQGTGA. The CDR3 covers 17 residues. V lost 4 bases, J lost 6 bases, and 11 bases stayed unmatched. The CDR3: CASSSSTSGIPRNEQFF. The CDR3 region has the DNA TGTGCCAGCAGCTCTTCGACTAGCGGGATCCCCCGCAATGAGCAGTTCTTC.

This clonotype was picked up many times. The CDR3 here is CASSQGSGSPYEQYF. CDR3 coding DNA: TGTGCCAGCAGCCAAGGTAGCGGGAGCCCCTACGAGCAGTACTTC. This sequence joins TRBV7-2 and TRBJ2-7; 9 bases fit TRBD2. The V and J ends lost 5 bases and 2 bases, in that order; junction bases with no gene match: 7. This CDR3 region has 15 residues. Germline assignment: CDR1 SGHTA and CDR2 FQGNSA.

This clonotype was counted many times. The V and J genes are TRBV7-9 and TRBJ1-2; D is possibly TRBD1 (6 bases). V was shortened by 1 base and J by 1 base, with 10 bases between the two germline ends. The CDR3 is made up of 15 amino acids. The germline V gene encodes CDR1 SEHNR and CDR2 FQNEAQ (reference sequence). The CDR3 coding sequence is TGTGCCAGCAGCTTAGAACGAGGGGGTAACTATGGCTACACCTTC. Its translation is CASSLERGGNYGYTF.

This clonotype was seen ten or more times. This chain links TRBV10-2 with TRBJ1-3; no clear D gene. There are 15 residues in the CDR3. V lost 3 bases and J lost 4, with 13 bases in between. Germline V lookup: CDR1 WSHSY, CDR2 SAAADI. This CDR3 reads CASSDSTPPGNTIYF. The CDR3 DNA reads as TGCGCCAGCAGTGATTCCACGCCACCGGGAAACACCATATATTTT.

This clonotype was seen many times. The chain is built from TRBV2 and TRBJ1-6; 7 nucleotides line up with TRBD1. V was clipped by 4 bases and J by 15 bases; unmatched bases: 6. Germline V lookup: CDR1 SNHLY, CDR2 FYNNEI. The length of the CDR3 is 12 residues. CDR3 loop: CASSGGTANLHF. Written as DNA, the CDR3 is TGTGCCAGCAGTGGGGGGACAGCTAACCTCCACTTT. The full variable domain, completed using reference TRBV2 and TRBJ1-6, is EPEVTQTPSHQVTQMGQEVILRCVPISNHLYFYWYRQILGQKVEFLVSFYNNEISEKSEIFDDQFSVERPDGSNFTLKIRSTKLEDSAMYFCASSGGTANLHFGNGTRLTVT.

The table lists this clonotype with many counts. A junction end diverges from the germline sequence, so it may reflect a read error. The J gene is TRBJ2-3, the V gene TRBV7-9; 8 positions agree with TRBD2. Germline values: CDR1 SEHNR, CDR2 FQNEAQ (reference sequence). The CDR3 sequence is 14 residues long. This CDR3 reads CASSLAGSTDTQYF. In DNA form, the CDR3 reads TGTGCCAGCAGTTTAGCGGGAAGCACAGATACGCAGTATTTT.

Points on this clonotype: No conserved phenylalanine or tryptophan ends this CDR3, so it is likely a read error. The chain is built from TRBV6-2 or TRBV6-3 and TRBJ1-1; D gene unclear. The CDR3 has 13 residues. V lost 10 bases and J 4 bases, leaving 16 bases between the germline ends. The germline gives CDR1 MNHEY, CDR2 SVGEGT. In DNA form, the CDR3 reads TGTGCCATCCGTCGGGCGGAAGTCACTGAAGCTTTCTTA. Its translation is CAIRRAEVTEAFL.

This clonotype was counted ten times or more. This chain uses TRBV7-9 with TRBJ1-4; D might be TRBD1 (6 bases). V lost 4 bases to trimming and J lost 3 bases, with 21 bases between them. The germline gives CDR1 SEHNR, CDR2 FQNEAQ (reference sequence). The CDR3 has 18 amino acids. The CDR3 spells CASSSPLPSRGSNEKLFF. The DNA of the CDR3 is TGTGCCAGCAGCTCCCCACTTCCTTCCAGGGGCTCTAATGAAAAACTGTTTTTT.

The sample holds many counts of this clonotype. The rearrangement joins TRBV5-1 to TRBJ2-1, with TRBD1 matching 7 bases. Trimming at V came to 0 bases and at J to 7 bases, leaving 4 bases not matched to a gene. CDR3 length: 14 residues. Germline V CDR1 and CDR2: SGHRS, YFSETQ. The CDR3 sequence is CASSLEGAYNEQFF. DNA for the CDR3: TGCGCCAGCAGCTTGGAGGGGGCTTATAATGAGCAGTTCTTC.

This clonotype has a count of ten or more. The genes are TRBV18 and TRBJ1-4; no firm D call. CDR1 is KGHSH and CDR2 is LQKENI in the germline V gene. The CDR3 covers 13 residues. V lost 2 bases, J lost 0 bases, and 1 base lay in between. CDR3 DNA: TGTGCCAGCTCACCAGCAACTAATGAAAAACTGTTTTTT. It translates to CASSPATNEKLFF.